This TCR beta chain was recorded in a study of control samples from healthy donors and cancer patients. Clones were read by immunoSEQ multiplex PCR, and TCRdb kept only the in-frame ones, dropping some. The sample has 57,000 or so clones, about 90% seen once. Trimming stripped 6 bases from V and 4 bases from J, with 14 bases between. Per the germline V gene, CDR1 is KGHDR and CDR2 is SFDVKD. There are 14 residues in the CDR3. The receptor comes from a man between 60 and 70 years old with colorectal cancer. The chain joins TRBV24-1 to TRBJ1-2; weak D call: TRBD1 (5 bases). The sample consisted of PBMCs. CDR3 nucleotide sequence: TGTGCCACCAGTACGGGGGGATCCCTCTATGGCTACACCTTC. This sequence encodes CATSTGGSLYGYTF.